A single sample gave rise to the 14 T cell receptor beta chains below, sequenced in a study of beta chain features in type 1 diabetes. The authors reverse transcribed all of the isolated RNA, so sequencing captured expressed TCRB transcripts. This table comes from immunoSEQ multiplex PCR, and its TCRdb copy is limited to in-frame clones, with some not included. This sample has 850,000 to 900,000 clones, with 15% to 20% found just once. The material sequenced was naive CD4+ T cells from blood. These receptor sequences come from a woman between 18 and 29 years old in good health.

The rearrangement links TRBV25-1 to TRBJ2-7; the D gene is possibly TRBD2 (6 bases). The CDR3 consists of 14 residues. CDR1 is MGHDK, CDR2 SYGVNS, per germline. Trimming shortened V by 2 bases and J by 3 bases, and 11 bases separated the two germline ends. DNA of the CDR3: TGTGCCAGCAGTGAAGGAGGGCATGGCTACGAGCAGTACTTC. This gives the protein CASSEGGHGYEQYF.

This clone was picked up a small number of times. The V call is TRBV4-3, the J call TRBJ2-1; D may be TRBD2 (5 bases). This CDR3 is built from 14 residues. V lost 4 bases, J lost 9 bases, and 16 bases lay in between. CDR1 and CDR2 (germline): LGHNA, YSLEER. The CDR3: CASSPLGGPGEQFF. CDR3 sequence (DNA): TGCGCCAGCAGCCCTTTAGGCGGGCCCGGTGAGCAGTTCTTC.

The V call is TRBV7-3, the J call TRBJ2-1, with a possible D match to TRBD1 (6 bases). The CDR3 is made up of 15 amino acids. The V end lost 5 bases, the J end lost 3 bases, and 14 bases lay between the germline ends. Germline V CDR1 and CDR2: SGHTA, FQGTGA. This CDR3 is CASSQTLGGYNEQFF. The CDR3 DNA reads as TGTGCCAGCAGCCAAACCCTAGGGGGCTACAATGAGCAGTTCTTC.

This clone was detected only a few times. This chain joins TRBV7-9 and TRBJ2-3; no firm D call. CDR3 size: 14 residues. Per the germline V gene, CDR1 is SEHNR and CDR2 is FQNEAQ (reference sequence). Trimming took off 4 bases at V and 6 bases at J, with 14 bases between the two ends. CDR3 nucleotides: TGTGCCAGCAGCTACCGATCCGCTGCCGATACGCAGTATTTT. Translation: CASSYRSAADTQYF.

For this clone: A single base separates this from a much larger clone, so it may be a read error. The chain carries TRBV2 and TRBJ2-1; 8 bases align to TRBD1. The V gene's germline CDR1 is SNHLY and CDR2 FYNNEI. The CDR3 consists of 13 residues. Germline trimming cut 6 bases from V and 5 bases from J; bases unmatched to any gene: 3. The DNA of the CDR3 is TGTGCCAGCAGCTCGGACAGGGACAATGAGCAGTTCTTC. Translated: CASSSDRDNEQFF.

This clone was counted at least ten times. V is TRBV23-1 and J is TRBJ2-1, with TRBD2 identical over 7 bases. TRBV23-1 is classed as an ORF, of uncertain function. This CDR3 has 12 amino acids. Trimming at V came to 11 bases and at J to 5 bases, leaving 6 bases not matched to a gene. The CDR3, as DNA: TGCGCCCCCAGCCGGGGGGACAATGAGCAGTTCTTC. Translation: CAPSRGDNEQFF.

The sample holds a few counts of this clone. The CDR3 DNA sequence: TGTGCCAGCAGCCAAGATAACGGGGGTAATGAGCAGTTCTTC. It yields the protein CASSQDNGGNEQFF. The chain combines TRBV5-4 with TRBJ2-1; D might be TRBD2 (6 bases). Trimming stripped 4 bases from V and 7 bases from J, with 15 bases between. Germline loops: CDR1 SGHNT, CDR2 YYREEE (reference sequence). The CDR3 sequence is 14 residues long.

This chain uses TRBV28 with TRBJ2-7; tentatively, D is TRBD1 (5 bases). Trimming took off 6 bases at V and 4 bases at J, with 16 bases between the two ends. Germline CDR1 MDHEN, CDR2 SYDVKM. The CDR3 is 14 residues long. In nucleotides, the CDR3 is TGTGCCAGCAGCCGACACGAGACAGAGTACGAGCAGTACTTC. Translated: CASSRHETEYEQYF.

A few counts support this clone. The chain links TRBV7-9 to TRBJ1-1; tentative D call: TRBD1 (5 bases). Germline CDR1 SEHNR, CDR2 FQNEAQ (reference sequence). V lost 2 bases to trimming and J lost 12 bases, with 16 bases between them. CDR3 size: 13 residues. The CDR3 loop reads CASSLWGSEETFF. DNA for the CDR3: TGTGCCAGCAGCTTATGGGGCAGCGAGGAGACTTTCTTT.

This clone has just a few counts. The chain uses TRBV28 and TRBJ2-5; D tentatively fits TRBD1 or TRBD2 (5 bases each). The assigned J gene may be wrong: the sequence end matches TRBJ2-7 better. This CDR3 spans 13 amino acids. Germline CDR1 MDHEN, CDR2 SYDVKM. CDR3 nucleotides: TGTGCCAGCAGTGGGACGGGCGTCTACGAGCAGTACTTC. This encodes CASSGTGVYEQYF.

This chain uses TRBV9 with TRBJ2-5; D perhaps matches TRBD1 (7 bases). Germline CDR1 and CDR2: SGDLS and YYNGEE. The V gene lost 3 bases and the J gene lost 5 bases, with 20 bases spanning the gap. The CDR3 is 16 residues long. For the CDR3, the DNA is TGTGCCAGCAGCGCGGGAGACAGGGACTTCGGCGAGACCCAGTACTTC. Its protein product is CASSAGDRDFGETQYF. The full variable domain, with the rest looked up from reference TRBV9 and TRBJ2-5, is DSGVTQTPKHLITATGQRVTLRCSPRSGDLSVYWYQQSLDQGLQFLIQYYNGEERAKGNILERFSAQQFPDLHSELNLSSLELGDSALYFCASSAGDRDFGETQYFGPGTRLLVL.

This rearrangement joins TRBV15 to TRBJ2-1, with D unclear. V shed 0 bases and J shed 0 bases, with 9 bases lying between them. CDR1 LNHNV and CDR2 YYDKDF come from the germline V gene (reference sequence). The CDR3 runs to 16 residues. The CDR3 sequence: CATSRDRWSSYNEQFF. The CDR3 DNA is TGTGCCACCAGCAGAGATCGATGGAGCTCCTACAATGAGCAGTTCTTC.

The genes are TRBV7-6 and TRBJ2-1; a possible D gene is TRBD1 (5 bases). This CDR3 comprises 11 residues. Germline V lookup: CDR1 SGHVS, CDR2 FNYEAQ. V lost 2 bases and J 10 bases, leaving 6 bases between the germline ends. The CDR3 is CASSLKGEQFF. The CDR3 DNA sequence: TGTGCCAGCAGCTTAAAGGGGGAGCAGTTCTTC.

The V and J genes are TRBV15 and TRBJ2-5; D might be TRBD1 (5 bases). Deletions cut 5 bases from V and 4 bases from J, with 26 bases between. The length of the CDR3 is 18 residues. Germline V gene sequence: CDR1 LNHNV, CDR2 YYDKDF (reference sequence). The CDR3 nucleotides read TGTGCCACCAGCCATGGGGCCCGGACACCCTTATCCGGAGAGACCCAGTACTTC. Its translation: CATSHGARTPLSGETQYF.